The present T cell receptor (beta chain) was sequenced within a study of T cell responses to AZD1222 COVID-19 vaccine. Only in-frame clones appear in the TCRdb table, and some are missing; sequencing was by immunoSEQ multiplex PCR. The table records approximately 92,000 clones, under 95% of them present only once. V was clipped by 0 bases and J by 4 bases, with 13 bases between them. This CDR3 is 15 amino acids long. Germline V lookup: CDR1 SGDLS, CDR2 YYNGEE. In this sample, this clone turned up once. The chain has TRBV9 and TRBJ1-1; D may be TRBD1 (6 bases). This clonotype was sampled from an adult in good health. This material consisted of peripheral blood, taken on day 0 of AZD1222 vaccination. This CDR3 is CASSVGPDSLTEAFF. The CDR3 DNA reads as TGTGCCAGCAGCGTAGGTCCGGACAGCCTCACTGAAGCTTTCTTT.